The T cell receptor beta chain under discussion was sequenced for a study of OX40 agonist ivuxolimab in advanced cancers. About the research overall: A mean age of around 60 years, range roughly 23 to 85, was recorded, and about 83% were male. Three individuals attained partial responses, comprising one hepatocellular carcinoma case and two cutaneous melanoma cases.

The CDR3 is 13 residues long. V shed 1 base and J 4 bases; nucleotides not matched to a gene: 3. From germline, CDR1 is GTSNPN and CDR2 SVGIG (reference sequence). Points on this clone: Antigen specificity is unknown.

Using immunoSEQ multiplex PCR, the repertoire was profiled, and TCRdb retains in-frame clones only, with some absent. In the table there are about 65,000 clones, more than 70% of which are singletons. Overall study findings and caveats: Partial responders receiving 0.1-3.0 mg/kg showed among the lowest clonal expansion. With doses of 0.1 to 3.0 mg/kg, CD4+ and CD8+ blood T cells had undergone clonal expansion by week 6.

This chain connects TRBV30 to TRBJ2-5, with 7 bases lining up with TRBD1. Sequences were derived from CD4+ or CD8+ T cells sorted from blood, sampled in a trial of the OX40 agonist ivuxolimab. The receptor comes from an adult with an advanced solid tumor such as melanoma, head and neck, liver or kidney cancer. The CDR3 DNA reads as TGTGCCTGGAGTGCCGGGACAGCAGAGACCCAGTACTTC. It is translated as CAWSAGTAETQYF.